These 17 T cell receptor beta chains share one sample of origin, sequenced in a study of monozygotic twins with inflammatory bowel disease. TCRdb re-called the 5' RACE reads and shows each CDR3 protein once, DNA omitted. The sample has around 97,000 distinct CDR3 sequences. The sample taken for sequencing was blood. Source of these receptors: a human donor with ulcerative colitis or Crohn's disease, or a healthy co-twin of an affected twin (not recorded which).

The chain uses TRBV5-1 and TRBJ2-1. The germline V gene has CDR1 SGHRS and CDR2 YFSETQ. The CDR3 length is 13 residues. The CDR3 loop reads CASSFSPYNEQFF.

The chain links TRBV7-2 to TRBJ2-7; TCRdb's assignment of TRBD1 cannot be checked, as there is no DNA. The CDR3 has 13 residues. Germline CDR1 is SGHTA and CDR2 is FQGNSA. CDR3 sequence reads: CASAGTNSYEQYF.

This rearrangement joins TRBV20-1 to TRBJ2-2. Germline values: CDR1 DFQATT, CDR2 SNEGSKA (reference sequence). This CDR3 spans 14 amino acids. CDR3 region: CSANDIANTGELFF.

V usage is TRBV25-1 and J usage is TRBJ1-6. The CDR3 sequence is 13 residues long. Germline CDR1 MGHDK, CDR2 SYGVNS. This chain's CDR3 is CASKPQDNSPLHF.

The rearrangement links TRBV3-1 to TRBJ2-6; the TRBD1 assignment by TCRdb is unverifiable without DNA. CDR1 and CDR2 from the germline V gene are LGHDT and YNNKEL (reference sequence). The CDR3 contains 17 residues. The CDR3 here is CASSQESAGAGANVLTF.

The rearrangement uses TRBV9 and TRBJ2-2; TCRdb's D call of TRBD2 is untestable without DNA. Germline-derived CDR1 and CDR2 are SGDLS and YYNGEE. This CDR3 contains 14 residues. The CDR3 loop is CASSLWEVTGELFF.

CDR3 region: CASSPGQLQETQYF. The chain joins TRBV12-3 or TRBV12-4 to TRBJ2-5; as DNA is missing, the TRBD1 call by TCRdb cannot be tested. The CDR3 is 14 residues long.

This rearrangement joins TRBV2 to TRBJ1-6; TCRdb selects TRBD1, and the lack of DNA leaves this call unchecked. Germline CDR1 reads SNHLY; CDR2 reads FYNNEI. This CDR3 comprises 16 residues. The chain's CDR3 is CASSPRVAYGNSPLHF.

This sequence joins TRBV15 and TRBJ2-7. The CDR3 consists of 16 residues. Looked up from germline, CDR1 is LNHNV and CDR2 is YYDKDF (reference sequence). CDR3 loop: CATSRDLSGGTYEQYF.

The chain is built from TRBV5-1 and TRBJ1-1; absent DNA, TCRdb's TRBD1 call cannot be checked. Germline V gene lookup returns CDR1 SGHRS and CDR2 YFSETQ. The CDR3 is 15 residues long. CDR3 protein: CASSPTPDRVAEAFF.

V is TRBV27 and J is TRBJ2-5; the TCRdb D gene call, TRBD2, has no DNA to confirm it. Germline V gene sequence: CDR1 MNHEY, CDR2 SMNVEV (reference sequence). The CDR3 length is 17 residues. CDR3 protein: CASNPRAGVSSLETQYF.

The CDR3 region is CASRGQNVAPTDTQYF. V is TRBV6-1 and J is TRBJ2-3; absent DNA, TCRdb's TRBD1 call cannot be checked. Per germline, CDR1 MNHNS and CDR2 SASEGT. CDR3 length: 16 residues.

V gene TRBV5-5 combines with J gene TRBJ1-5. Germline CDR1 is SGHKS and CDR2 is YYEKEE (reference sequence). The CDR3 is 15 residues long. This chain's CDR3 is CASSLVWISDQPQHF. The whole variable domain, remainder taken from reference TRBV5-5 and TRBJ1-5, is DAGVTQSPTHLIKTRGQQVTLRCSPISGHKSVSWYQQVLGQGPQFIFQYYEKEERGRGNFPDRFSARQFPNYSSELNVNALLLGDSALYLCASSLVWISDQPQHFGDGTRLSIL.

The chain recombines TRBV21-1 with TRBJ2-5; TCRdb's assignment of TRBD1 cannot be checked, as there is no DNA. TRBV21-1 is recorded as a pseudogene. This CDR3 is 14 amino acids long. CDR3 sequence: CASSKILGGQTQYF.

The chain carries TRBV6-5 and TRBJ2-5; the D call from TCRdb, TRBD2, cannot be confirmed without DNA. From germline, CDR1 is MNHEY and CDR2 SVGAGI. The CDR3 spans 16 residues. The CDR3 here is CASSFQPLRGQETQYF.

The chain links TRBV5-1 to TRBJ1-4. This CDR3 has 14 amino acids. The germline V gene has CDR1 SGHRS and CDR2 YFSETQ. The CDR3 here is CASSLWTANEKLFF.

The V and J genes are TRBV5-1 and TRBJ2-5. The CDR3 consists of 11 residues. Germline V gives CDR1 SGHRS, CDR2 YFSETQ. The CDR3 loop is CASSEEETQYF.